The 14 T cell receptor beta chains reported below all come from one sample, sequenced in a study of prognosis after radiotherapy for stage I lung cancer (dated by TCRdb to about 2021). Instrument used: Illumina HiSeq 3000. Two rounds of multiplex PCR were performed to amplify the TCR beta CDR3 region from genomic DNA. In the first round of PCR, primers specific to each TRBV and TRBJ gene were used, and the primer sequences are filed in Chinese patent CN105087789A. TCRdb reran the public reads through fastp at Q25 and MiXCR, keeping productive beta chains. Rows are unified per CDR3 protein, each entry keeping the most common DNA and genes. This sample gives more than 30,000 distinct CDR3 sequences in total; 42% of them show up just once. Approximately 15% of the sample belongs to the ten largest clones. The sample consisted of PBMCs, taken before or after stereotactic body radiation therapy (not recorded which). Receptor source: a donor at least 50 years old with non-small cell lung cancer.

This rearrangement joins TRBV11-1 to TRBJ2-6; D unresolved. V was trimmed by 4 bases and J by 0 bases, leaving 7 bases between them. The CDR3 sequence is 15 residues long. Germline V gene lookup returns CDR1 SGHAT and CDR2 FQDESV (reference sequence). The CDR3 bases are TGTGCCAGCAGCTCCCCACACTCTGGGGCCAACGTCCTGACTTTC. Translation: CASSSPHSGANVLTF.

This clonotype was detected many times. The V gene is TRBV5-1, the J gene TRBJ2-3; TRBD1 might be the D (6 bases). V was pared by 4 bases and J by 2 bases, with 14 bases between. Germline values: CDR1 SGHRS, CDR2 YFSETQ. The CDR3 covers 15 residues. The CDR3 DNA reads TGCGCCAGCAGCCATCGTGGACAGTCCACAGATACGCAGTATTTT. Amino acid sequence: CASSHRGQSTDTQYF.

A word on this clonotype: The likely explanation is a read error, given a far larger clone one base away. This rearrangement joins TRBV6-9 to TRBJ2-7; D gene unclear. V lost 8 bases and J 2 bases, leaving 7 bases between the germline ends. This CDR3 spans 11 amino acids. Germline V gene lookup returns CDR1 MNHGY and CDR2 SVAAGI. The CDR3 nucleotides are TGTGCCAGCGGCCAGACCTACGAGCAGTACTTC. Protein sequence: CASGQTYEQYF.

This clonotype was observed a single time. The rearrangement uses TRBV6-1 and TRBJ2-7, with D maybe TRBD2 (6 bases). The V gene lost 2 bases and the J gene lost 2 bases, with 13 bases spanning the gap. The germline V gene encodes CDR1 MNHNS and CDR2 SASEGT. The CDR3 length is 15 residues. CDR3 DNA sequence: TGTGCCAGCAGTGAATGGGCAGGAGGGACCTACGAGCAGTACTTC. Its protein product is CASSEWAGGTYEQYF.

This clonotype was counted many times. The V and J genes are TRBV24-1 and TRBJ2-7; the match to TRBD1 covers 8 bases. J gave up 6 bases and V 5 bases, and 5 bases lay outside the gene matches. From germline, CDR1 is KGHDR and CDR2 SFDVKD. The CDR3 extends over 13 amino acids. The CDR3 DNA reads TGTGCCACCAGTGTCACAGGGGGTAGCGAGCAGTACTTC. It is translated as CATSVTGGSEQYF.

Concerning this clonotype itself: One junction end disagrees with the germline gene, perhaps due to a read error. V usage is TRBV6-6 and J usage is TRBJ1-3; D might be TRBD1 (6 bases). From germline, CDR1 is MNHNY and CDR2 SVGAGI (reference sequence). The CDR3 loop spans 15 amino acids. The CDR3 nucleotides are TGTGCCAGCAGTTACTCGGGGGGCTCTGGAAATACCATATATTTT. It is translated as CASSYSGGSGNTIYF.

This clonotype has a count of ten or more. The rearrangement joins TRBV3-1 to TRBJ2-7; TRBD1 matches 8 bases. Germline lookup yields CDR1 LGHDT and CDR2 YNNKEL (reference sequence). The CDR3 sequence is 14 residues long. V lost 3 bases, J lost 2 bases, and 3 bases stayed unmatched. CDR3 sequence (DNA): TGTGCCAGCAGCCAGGGACAGGCACCCTACGAGCAGTACTTC. It encodes CASSQGQAPYEQYF.

This clonotype was seen a handful of times. A far larger clone is one nucleotide away, so this likely arose from a read error. The chain uses TRBV28 and TRBJ2-5; TRBD2 aligns across 8 bases. Matching the DNA end better, TRBJ2-1 makes the J call doubtful. The CDR3 runs to 16 residues. The germline gives CDR1 MDHEN, CDR2 SYDVKM. CDR3: CASSSLGGGRSREQFF. The CDR3 DNA is TGTGCCAGCAGTTCCCTCGGTGGCGGGAGGTCCAGGGAGCAGTTCTTC.

This clonotype occurred many times. The rearrangement joins TRBV6-7 to TRBJ2-3; 7 bases align to TRBD2. TRBV6-7 is an ORF, with its function uncertain. This CDR3 spans 15 amino acids. Trimming removed 5 bases from V and 3 bases from J; junction bases left unmatched: 8. The CDR3 DNA is TGTGCCAGCAGTACTCGCACTAGCGCAACAGATACGCAGTATTTT. Translated, it gives CASSTRTSATDTQYF.

This clonotype was found many times. The V and J genes are TRBV24-1 and TRBJ2-7, with D possibly called TRBD1 or TRBD2 (5 bases each). The CDR3 loop spans 15 amino acids. V was shortened by 4 bases and J by 2 bases, with 14 bases between the two germline ends. From germline, CDR1 is KGHDR and CDR2 SFDVKD. The DNA for the CDR3 is TGTGCCACCAGTGAGTACCGGGACGGAACCTACGAGCAGTACTTC. This codes for CATSEYRDGTYEQYF.

This clonotype has a count of ten or more. The chain carries TRBV18 and TRBJ2-5; 11 bases fit TRBD2. From germline, CDR1 is KGHSH and CDR2 LQKENI. The V gene end was trimmed by 2 bases and the J gene end by 5 bases; junction bases not matched to a gene: 10. The CDR3 runs to 17 residues. The CDR3, as DNA: TGTGCCAGCTCACCATCGCCTAGCGGGGGGACGGGGGAGACCCAGTACTTC. Its protein product is CASSPSPSGGTGETQYF.

Many counts were recorded for this clonotype. The V and J genes are TRBV19 and TRBJ1-3; D is unresolved. This CDR3 is 15 amino acids long. Trimming removed 2 bases at V and 0 bases at J, with 8 bases between. Looked up from germline, CDR1 is LNHDA and CDR2 is SQIVND (reference sequence). CDR3 DNA sequence: TGTGCCAGTAGTATATCGGCCCTCTCTGGAAACACCATATATTTT. Translation gives CASSISALSGNTIYF.

This clonotype was found many times. The chain recombines TRBV6-2 or TRBV6-3 with TRBJ2-1, with a weak D call TRBD2 (5 bases). The CDR3 contains 17 residues. Germline lookup yields CDR1 MNHEY and CDR2 SVGEGT. V was clipped by 0 bases and J by 2 bases, with 14 bases between them. CDR3: CASSYSIGGSAYNEQFF. The CDR3 DNA is TGTGCCAGCAGTTACTCGATTGGCGGGTCGGCCTACAATGAGCAGTTCTTC.

This clonotype was counted at least ten times. The chain links TRBV12-3 or TRBV12-4 to TRBJ2-7, with D perhaps TRBD1 (5 bases). The V gene lost 3 bases and the J gene lost 3 bases, with 12 bases spanning the gap. There are 14 residues in the CDR3. In nucleotides, the CDR3 is TGTGCCAGCAGTTTGGGGCCCCCAGGCTACGAGCAGTACTTC. This gives the protein CASSLGPPGYEQYF.